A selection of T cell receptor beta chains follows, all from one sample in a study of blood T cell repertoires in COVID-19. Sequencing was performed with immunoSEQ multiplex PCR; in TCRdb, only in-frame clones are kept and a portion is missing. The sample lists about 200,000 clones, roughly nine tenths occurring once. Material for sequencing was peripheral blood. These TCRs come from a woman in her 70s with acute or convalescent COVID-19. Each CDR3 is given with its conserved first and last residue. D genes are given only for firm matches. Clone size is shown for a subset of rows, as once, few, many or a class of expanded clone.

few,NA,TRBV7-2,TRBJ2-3,TGTGCCAGCAGATCCCTGCCCCCAGGGGGGTGGGATACGCAGTATTTT,CASRSLPPGGWDTQYF
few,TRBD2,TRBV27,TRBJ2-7,TGTGCCAGCAGACCTAAGGGACGGCCGGGACTAGCGGGCAACTATTCTTTCTACGAGCAGTACTTC,CASRPKGRPGLAGNYSFYEQYF
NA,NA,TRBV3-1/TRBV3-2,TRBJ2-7,TGTGCCAGCAGCCTTGACAGCGCCTTTACCCCCTACGAGCAGTACTTC,CASSLDSAFTPYEQYF
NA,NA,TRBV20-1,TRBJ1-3,TGCAGTGGGCAGGATCTAAACACCATATATTTT,CSGQDLNTIYF
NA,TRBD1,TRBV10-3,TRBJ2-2,TGTGCCATCAGCGGACAGGGTTTAAACACCGGGGAGCTGTTTTTT,CAISGQGLNTGELFF
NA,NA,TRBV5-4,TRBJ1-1,TGTGCCAGCAGCCGGGTGAGGGGGGAAGCTTTCTTT,CASSRVRGEAFF
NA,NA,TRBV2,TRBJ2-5,TGTGCCAGCAGTGTACAGTTCCAGACCCAGTACTTC,CASSVQFQTQYF
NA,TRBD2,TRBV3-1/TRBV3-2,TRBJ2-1,TGTGCCAGCAGCCAATGGGGGGGACTAGACAATGAGCAGTTCTTC,CASSQWGGLDNEQFF
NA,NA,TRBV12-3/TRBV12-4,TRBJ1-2,TGTGCCAGCAGTAACAGCTATGGCTACACCTTC,CASSNSYGYTF
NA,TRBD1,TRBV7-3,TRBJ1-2,TGTGCCAGCAGCTTAACGCAGGCGCAGGGGGCGCAGGGCTACACCTTC,CASSLTQAQGAQGYTF
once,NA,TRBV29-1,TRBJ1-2,TGCAGCGTGGGGGTCGGGGGGGACTATGGCTACACCTTC,CSVGVGGDYGYTF
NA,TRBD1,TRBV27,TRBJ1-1,TGTGCCAGCAGTCTAAGGGGACAGGGGTATGCTTTCTTT,CASSLRGQGYAFF
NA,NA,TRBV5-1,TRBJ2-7,TGCGCCAGCAGCCGAGTCGGAACAGGCCTCCCCTACGAGCAGTACTTC,CASSRVGTGLPYEQYF
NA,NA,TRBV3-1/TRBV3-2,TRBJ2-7,TGTGCCAGCAGCCAAGGTTGGCAGGGAATAAACGAGCAGTACTTC,CASSQGWQGINEQYF
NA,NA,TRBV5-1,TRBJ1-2,TGCGCCAGCAGCTTGGAGGGGCAAAACTATGGCTACACCTTC,CASSLEGQNYGYTF
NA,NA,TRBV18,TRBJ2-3,TGTGCCAGCTCACCCGCCGGGGGGCGCCCAGATACGCAGTATTTT,CASSPAGGRPDTQYF
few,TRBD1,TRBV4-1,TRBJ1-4,TGCGCCAGCAGCAGCCGGGACAGGATATTTGAAAAACTGTTTTTT,CASSSRDRIFEKLFF
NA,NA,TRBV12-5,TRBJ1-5,TGTGCTAGTGGTCCCGGGGGGGGATTATCGAGACCCCAGCATTTT,CASGPGGGLSRPQHF
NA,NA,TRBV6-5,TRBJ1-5,TGTGCCAGCAGTTACCCAGGGTTGGATCAGCCCCAGCATTTT,CASSYPGLDQPQHF
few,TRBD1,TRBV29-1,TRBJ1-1,TGCAGCGTTGAAACCCAGACAGGGGGCACTGAAGCTTTCTTT,CSVETQTGGTEAFF
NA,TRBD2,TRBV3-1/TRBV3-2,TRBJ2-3,TGTGCCAGCAGCCTCTATAGCGGGGGGGTTTCTAGCACAGATACGCAGTATTTT,CASSLYSGGVSSTDTQYF
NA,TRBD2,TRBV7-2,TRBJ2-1,TGTGCCAGCAGCTTTGGTCGGGGGGGCCGGAGTGAGCAGTTCTTC,CASSFGRGGRSEQFF
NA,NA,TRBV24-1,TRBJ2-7,TGTGCCACCAGTGCCCGGGACACCGGACCGGAGGAGCAGTACTTC,CATSARDTGPEEQYF
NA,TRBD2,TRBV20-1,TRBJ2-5,TGCAGTGCTAGTGGGACTAGCGGGAAGACCCAGTACTTC,CSASGTSGKTQYF
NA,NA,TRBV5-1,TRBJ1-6,TGCGCCAGCAGCTTGGCCGGGAGAAATAATTCACCCCTCCACTTT,CASSLAGRNNSPLHF
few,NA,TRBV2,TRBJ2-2,TGTGCCAGCACCCCTTGGACGGGAGACGGGGAGCTGTTTTTT,CASTPWTGDGELFF
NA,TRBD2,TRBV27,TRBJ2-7,TGTGCCAGCAGTTCGGGACTAGCGGGATTCTACGAGCAGTACTTC,CASSSGLAGFYEQYF
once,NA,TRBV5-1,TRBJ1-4,TGCGCCAGCAGCACACGGGGGAGTGGAGAAAAACTGTTTTTT,CASSTRGSGEKLFF
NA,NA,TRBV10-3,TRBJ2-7,TGTGCCATCAGTGAGGCTCCAGGGGGGGAGCAGTACTTC,CAISEAPGGEQYF
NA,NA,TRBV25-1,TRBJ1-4,TGTGCCAGCAGTGAATATGTCCAGACAGCAACTAATGAAAAACTGTTTTTT,CASSEYVQTATNEKLFF
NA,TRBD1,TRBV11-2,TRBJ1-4,TGTGCCAGCAGCTTAGCAGGGGACAGGGAAAAACTGTTTTTT,CASSLAGDREKLFF
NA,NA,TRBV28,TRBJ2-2,TGTGCCAGCAGTCCCCCTCAGGTTGGTAGCGGAATCAACACCGGGGAGCTGTTTTTT,CASSPPQVGSGINTGELFF
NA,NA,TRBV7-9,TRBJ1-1,TGTGCCAGCAGCTTAGCTGGGGCAGGGGATGAAGCTTTCTTT,CASSLAGAGDEAFF
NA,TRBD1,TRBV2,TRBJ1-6,TGTGCCAGCGTCCGGGACAGGGATAATTCACCCCTCCACTTT,CASVRDRDNSPLHF
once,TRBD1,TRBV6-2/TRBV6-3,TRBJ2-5,TGTGCCAGCAGTCCGACAGGGGACGAGACCCAGTACTTC,CASSPTGDETQYF
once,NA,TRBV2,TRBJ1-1,TGTGCCAGCAGTGAAGAAGGGAGGGGCAGGGGGAACACTGAAGCTTTCTTT,CASSEEGRGRGNTEAFF
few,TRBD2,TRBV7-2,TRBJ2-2,TGTGCCAGCAGTCCCAGCGGGAGTGTAACCGGGGAGCTGTTTTTT,CASSPSGSVTGELFF
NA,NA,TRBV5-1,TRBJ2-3,TGCGCCAGCAGAGGGGCAGGGGCAGATACGCAGTATTTT,CASRGAGADTQYF
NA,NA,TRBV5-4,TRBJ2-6,TGTGCCAGCAGCTTTCGGCAGGCTGGGGCCAACGTCCTGACTTTC,CASSFRQAGANVLTF
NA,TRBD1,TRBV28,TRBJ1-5,TGTGCCACCCGGACAGGGTGGGGTAATCAGCCCCAGCATTTT,CATRTGWGNQPQHF
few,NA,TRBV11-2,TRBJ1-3,TGTGCCAGCAGCATAGGGCTTTCTGGAAACACCATATATTTT,CASSIGLSGNTIYF
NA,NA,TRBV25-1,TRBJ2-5,TGTGCCAGCAGTGTACAGGGGGGGGAGACCCAGTACTTC,CASSVQGGETQYF
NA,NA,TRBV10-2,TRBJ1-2,TGCGCCAGCACCAGACAGGTTAACTATGGCTACACCTTC,CASTRQVNYGYTF
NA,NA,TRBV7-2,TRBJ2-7,TGTGCCAGCAGCTCTTTGACAGTGTACGAGCAGTACTTC,CASSSLTVYEQYF
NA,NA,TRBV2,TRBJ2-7,TGTGCCAGCAGTAGTGGGGCCTCCTACGAGCAGTACTTC,CASSSGASYEQYF
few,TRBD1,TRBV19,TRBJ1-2,TGTGCCAGTAGGACACAGGGGAACTATGGCTACACCTTC,CASRTQGNYGYTF
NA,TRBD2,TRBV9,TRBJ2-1,TGTGCCAGCAGCGGAGGGCTGGGTATAGCGGGTTACAATGAGCAGTTCTTC,CASSGGLGIAGYNEQFF